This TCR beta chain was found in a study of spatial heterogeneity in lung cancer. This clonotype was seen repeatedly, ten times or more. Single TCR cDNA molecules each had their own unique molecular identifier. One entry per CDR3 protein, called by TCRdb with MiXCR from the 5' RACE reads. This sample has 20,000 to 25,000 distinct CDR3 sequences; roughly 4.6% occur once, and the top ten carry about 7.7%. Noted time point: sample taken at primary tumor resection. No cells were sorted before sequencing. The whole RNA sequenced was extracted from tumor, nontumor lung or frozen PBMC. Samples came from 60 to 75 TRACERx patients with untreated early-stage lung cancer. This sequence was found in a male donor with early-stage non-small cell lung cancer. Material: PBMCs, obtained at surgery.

In DNA form, the CDR3 reads TGTGCCAGCAGTTACTCCGGGACTGGTGAAAAACTGTTTTTT. The encoded protein is CASSYSGTGEKLFF. This chain uses TRBV6-5 with TRBJ1-4; TRBD1 might be the D (5 bases). Germline V gene lookup returns CDR1 MNHEY and CDR2 SVGAGI. The CDR3 contains 14 residues. Trimming cost V 0 bases and J 7 bases, with 9 bases left between them.